These T cell receptor beta chains were read from a single sample in a study of shared clonotypes between healthy human individuals. Sequenced by immunoSEQ multiplex PCR; TCRdb stores in-frame clones only, minus some. The sample consists of approximately 2.1 million clones, 90% to 95% of them appearing once. Sequenced sample: naive CD4+ T cells from PBMCs. These receptors originate from a young man in good health. Some clones in this sample may be carry-over from other donors' samples. Both conserved end residues are part of each CDR3. D genes are given only for firm matches.

TRBJ2-5 NA TRBV10-2 CASSESTLGGKTQYF TGCGCCAGCAGTGAGTCGACGCTGGGGGGTAAGACCCAGTACTTC
TRBJ2-1 NA TRBV11-2 CASSTLSGTYNEQFF TGTGCCAGCAGCACTCTGTCGGGGACCTACAATGAGCAGTTCTTC
TRBJ1-4 NA TRBV27 CASSPPRQAPSTNEKLFF TGTGCCAGCAGTCCCCCCCGGCAGGCTCCCTCAACTAATGAAAAACTGTTTTTT
TRBJ2-3 TRBD2 TRBV28 CASSTSGRAVDTQYF TGTGCCAGCAGTACTAGCGGGAGGGCCGTCGATACGCAGTATTTT
TRBJ2-7 TRBD1 TRBV28 CASSRDRGAYEQYF TGTGCCAGCAGCCGAGACAGGGGGGCCTACGAGCAGTACTTC
TRBJ2-7 TRBD1 TRBV5-4 CASANRGSYEQYF TGTGCCAGCGCTAACAGGGGCTCCTACGAGCAGTACTTC
TRBJ2-2 TRBD2 TRBV28 CASSWGLAGLNTGELFF TGTGCCAGCAGTTGGGGACTAGCGGGTTTGAACACCGGGGAGCTGTTTTTT
TRBJ1-3 NA TRBV5-1 CASSLGGQSSGNTIYF TGCGCCAGCAGCTTGGGGGGCCAGAGCTCTGGAAACACCATATATTTT
TRBJ2-5 NA TRBV7-3 CASSLGQGETQYF TGTGCCAGCAGCTTAGGGCAGGGCGAGACCCAGTACTTC
TRBJ2-1 TRBD1 TRBV5-4 CASSSGTGSSYNEQFF TGTGCCAGCAGCAGCGGGACAGGGAGCTCCTACAATGAGCAGTTCTTC
TRBJ2-7 NA TRBV5-1 CASSWTTGAPVEQYF TGCGCCAGCAGCTGGACTACAGGGGCTCCGGTCGAGCAGTACTTC
TRBJ1-1 TRBD1 TRBV7-9 CASSRHQTGPTEAFF TGTGCCAGCAGCCGACACCAGACAGGGCCCACTGAAGCTTTCTTT
TRBJ2-1 TRBD2 TRBV6-4 CASSDSSGRAYEQFF TGTGCCAGCAGTGACTCTAGCGGGAGGGCCTATGAGCAGTTCTTC
TRBJ2-7 NA TRBV28 CASSLARGEQYF TGTGCCAGCAGTTTGGCCAGGGGCGAGCAGTACTTC
TRBJ2-5 TRBD2 TRBV5-1 CASSLFGLAVYQETQYF TGCGCCAGCAGCTTGTTCGGACTAGCGGTGTACCAAGAGACCCAGTACTTC
TRBJ2-1 NA TRBV10-3 CAISERAERNEQFF TGTGCCATCAGTGAGAGGGCCGAAAGGAATGAGCAGTTCTTC
TRBJ2-5 TRBD2 TRBV2 CARSLTLLAGGQETQYF TGTGCCCGATCGCTTACACTACTAGCGGGAGGACAAGAGACCCAGTACTTC
TRBJ2-3 TRBD2 TRBV19 CASSILAGGPSTDTQYF TGTGCCAGTAGTATCCTAGCGGGAGGGCCCAGCACAGATACGCAGTATTTT
TRBJ1-4 NA TRBV5-6 CASSLARGGTNEKLFF TGTGCCAGCAGCTTGGCCCGCGGGGGAACTAATGAAAAACTGTTTTTT
TRBJ2-1 TRBD1 TRBV28 CASSLSAGQGLWEQFF TGTGCCAGCAGTTTATCGGCGGGACAGGGCCTCTGGGAGCAGTTCTTC
TRBJ2-5 NA TRBV30 CAWSVLVQETQYF TGTGCCTGGAGTGTACTCGTCCAAGAGACCCAGTACTTC
TRBJ2-7 NA TRBV7-2 CASSWYSDYEQYF TGTGCCAGCAGCTGGTATTCCGACTACGAGCAGTACTTC
TRBJ1-4 TRBD1 TRBV5-1 CASSRPEQGAGEKLFF TGCGCCAGCAGCAGACCCGAACAGGGGGCTGGTGAAAAACTGTTTTTT
TRBJ2-7 NA TRBV11-2 CASSLDHNRMYEQYF TGTGCCAGCAGCTTAGATCATAACCGAATGTACGAGCAGTACTTC
TRBJ1-5 NA TRBV6-1 CASSEWRAPNQPQHF TGTGCCAGCAGTGAGTGGAGGGCCCCCAATCAGCCCCAGCATTTT
TRBJ2-3 NA TRBV19 CASSIVIWLNTQYF TGTGCCAGTAGTATTGTCATCTGGTTGAATACGCAGTATTTT
TRBJ1-1 NA TRBV25-1 CASSDWGGPQDTEAFF TGTGCCAGCAGTGATTGGGGAGGGCCCCAGGACACTGAAGCTTTCTTT
TRBJ2-3 NA TRBV9 CASSVVTDTQYF TGTGCCAGCAGCGTAGTCACGGATACGCAGTATTTT
TRBJ1-2 TRBD1 TRBV28 CASSTGGRISGYTF TGTGCCAGCAGTACAGGGGGACGTATCTCGGGCTACACCTTC
TRBJ1-4 NA TRBV7-9 CASRGNEKLFF TGTGCCAGCAGGGGTAATGAAAAACTGTTTTTT
TRBJ2-3 TRBD2 TRBV5-1 CASSFLAGGKDTQYF TGCGCCAGCAGCTTTCTAGCGGGAGGGAAGGATACGCAGTATTTT
TRBJ1-1 NA TRBV7-9 CASSLRGQGGTEAFF TGTGCCAGCAGCTTACGCGGGCAGGGTGGCACTGAAGCTTTCTTT
TRBJ2-3 TRBD2 TRBV11-3 CASSPAGLAGAKDTQYF TGTGCCAGCAGCCCAGCGGGGCTAGCGGGAGCGAAAGATACGCAGTATTTT
TRBJ2-2 TRBD2 TRBV28 CASSLRWRLAGGRFGPGELFF TGTGCCAGCAGTTTACGGTGGAGACTAGCGGGAGGTCGTTTCGGACCCGGGGAGCTGTTTTTT
TRBJ2-7 TRBD2 TRBV5-4 CASSWGRGLAGRSSYEQYF TGTGCCAGCAGCTGGGGCCGTGGACTAGCGGGTCGCAGCTCCTACGAGCAGTACTTC
TRBJ2-1 TRBD2 TRBV5-1 CASSLAGLADNEQFF TGCGCCAGCAGCTTGGCCGGCCTAGCGGACAATGAGCAGTTCTTC
TRBJ1-2 NA TRBV28 CASRSSQGGYTF TGTGCCAGCAGATCGTCCCAGGGGGGCTACACCTTC
TRBJ2-7 NA TRBV14 CASSQSDSYEQYF TGTGCCAGCAGCCAATCAGACAGCTACGAGCAGTACTTC
TRBJ2-1 TRBD2 TRBV27 CASSFGREGGRQFF TGTGCCAGCAGTTTCGGCAGGGAGGGTGGTCGGCAGTTCTTC